This T cell receptor (beta chain) was documented in a study of tumor-infiltrating lymphocytes in primary liver carcinoma. This clonotype was seen only once. A much larger clone differs from this one at a single base, so this may be a read error. Total RNA amounting to about 520 ng was the source from which TCR beta cDNA was made with a constant-region primer. Amplification in three nested multiplex PCR rounds with slightly modified ARM-PCR gave rise to TCR beta libraries. The first two PCR rounds, around 11 cycles each, used TRBV1-TRBV30 forward primers and a C-beta reverse primer. MiXCR, run by TCRdb on the multiplex PCR reads, gives a single entry per CDR3 protein. The repertoire holds fewer than 150,000 distinct CDR3 sequences, about 68% seen once, with 9.3% in the top ten. CDR3 length equals 14 residues. V was clipped by 7 bases and J by 0 bases, with 12 bases between them. The tissue used was unsorted bulk material of about 19-33 mg. RNA and DNA were co-extracted from it with the AllPrep DNA/RNA mini kit.

This sequence originates from a woman aged 60 to 75 with primary liver carcinoma and hepatitis B virus infection. Sequenced input: liver tumor tissue from sampling region 1. Subset indicated: tumor region T1, superior pole. This rearrangement joins TRBV12-3 or TRBV12-4 to TRBJ1-1; D might be TRBD1 (6 bases). CDR3 in amino acids: CASTRQVLNTEAFF. In DNA, the CDR3 is TGTGCCAGCACCAGACAGGTGTTGAACACTGAAGCTTTCTTT.